The TCR beta chain under discussion was sequenced for a study of shared clonotypes between healthy human individuals. The run depth of the assay was deep. Using immunoSEQ multiplex PCR, the repertoire was profiled, and TCRdb retains in-frame clones only, with some absent. The data hold 450,000 to 600,000 clones, with less than 80% observed a single time. V was cut by 3 bases and J by 6 bases, with 15 bases left in between. Germline CDR1 LNHNV, CDR2 YYDKDF (reference sequence). This CDR3 spans 14 amino acids. The sequencing sample was made of PBMCs. The V call is TRBV15, the J call TRBJ2-7; possibly TRBD1 or TRBD2 for D (5 bases each). The receptor comes from a woman aged 40 to 50 in good health. Some clones in this sample may be carry-over from other donors' samples. The CDR3 protein is CATSRDRDGGEQYF. The CDR3 DNA reads TGTGCCACCAGCAGGGACCGGGACGGTGGCGAGCAGTACTTC. Full variable domain (missing parts from reference TRBV15 and TRBJ2-7): DAMVIQNPRYQVTQFGKPVTLSCSQTLNHNVMYWYQQKSSQAPKLLFHYYDKDFNNEADTPDNFQSRRPNTSFCFLDIRSPGLGDTAMYLCATSRDRDGGEQYFGPGTRLTVT.